The T cell receptor (beta chain) described here comes from a study of graft-versus-host responses after intestinal transplantation. The method was immunoSEQ multiplex PCR; TCRdb's version includes in-frame clones alone and lacks a portion of them. The repertoire has around 95,000 clones, roughly 87% of them found once; the top ten carry roughly 0.97%. The CDR3 has 12 residues. Trimming stripped 1 base from V and 3 bases from J, with 3 bases between. Germline loops: CDR1 SGHDN, CDR2 FVKESK. For this clone: Its antigen remains unidentified.

Source: unstimulated CD4+ T cells sorted from spleen or lymph node cells, taken before transplant. The clonotype was recovered from a human donor who was the organ donor for an intestinal transplant. The chain combines TRBV14 with TRBJ1-1; D is unclear. Here the CDR3 reads CASSQVDTEAFF. CDR3 in DNA: TGTGCCAGCAGCCAAGTGGACACTGAAGCTTTCTTT. Full variable domain (outside the CDR3, taken from reference TRBV14 and TRBJ1-1): EAGVTQFPSHSVIEKGQTVTLRCDPISGHDNLYWYRRVMGKEIKFLLHFVKESKQDESGMPNNRFLAERTGGTYSTLKVQPAELEDSGVYFCASSQVDTEAFFGQGTRLTVV.